The following is a TCR beta chain sequence with its context. Its target is unknown. This entry is derived from a study of Ad26.COV2.S vaccination and SARS-CoV-2 variants. At the level of the study: Participants got Ad26.COV2.S intramuscularly, once or twice 56 days apart.

Study findings and constraints: Spike-specific TCR breadth in vaccine recipients exceeded that seen in placebo recipients. It was found that vaccine and placebo recipients had similar non-spike TCR breadth. TCR breadth and depth analyses may have underestimated total T cell responses.

Sequenced by immunoSEQ multiplex PCR; TCRdb stores in-frame clones only, minus some. The table lists about 330,000 clones, 90% of them singletons. Treatment given: around 19 received Ad26.COV2.S at low or high dose, single or two shots; 5 received placebo; per-sample allocation not given. Sampling was performed 63 days after the first vaccine or placebo injection. Sequenced material: peripheral blood, taken in a trial of Ad26.COV2.S vaccine versus placebo. This receptor was identified in a person between 18 and 65 years old who received the Ad26.COV2.S COVID-19 vaccine or a placebo.

In DNA, the CDR3 is TGTGCCAGCAAAGGGAGCGCGGGGGGATTCACAGATACGCAGTATTTT. Encoded protein: CASKGSAGGFTDTQYF. The gene calls are TRBV2 and TRBJ2-3, with 8 bases matching TRBD2. J lost 2 bases, V lost 7 bases, and 11 bases had no gene match. This CDR3 region has 16 residues. Germline assignment: CDR1 SNHLY and CDR2 FYNNEI.